Described below is a single T cell receptor beta chain sequence and its context. This record comes from a study of blood T cell repertoires in COVID-19. Germline-derived CDR1 and CDR2 are MNHEY and SVGEGT. The CDR3 has 13 amino acids. The V and J ends lost 6 bases and 6 bases respectively, with 15 bases between them. In the original analysis: Using reference gene primer amplification, nucleated cell counts were estimated. Assay used: immunoSEQ multiplex PCR; TCRdb lists only in-frame clones, some missing. The D gene and trimming were derived from the DNA, and the V and J assignments and clone size from that table. The sample gives 50,000 to 65,000 clones, approximately 85% of which show up once; 16% is in the top ten.

The chain is built from TRBV6-2 or TRBV6-3 and TRBJ2-7, with D unclear. Sequencing was performed on peripheral blood. The clonotype was recovered from a human donor in a cohort sampled during active COVID-19. CDR3 nucleotides: TGTGCCAGCAGCCCCACCGACTCCCCCGAGCAGTACTTC. Its translation is CASSPTDSPEQYF.